Listed here are 24 T cell receptor beta chains from one sample, sequenced in a study of blood T cell repertoires in COVID-19. This table comes from immunoSEQ multiplex PCR, and its TCRdb copy is limited to in-frame clones, with some not included. The table lists about 310,000 clones, around 90% of them singletons. Sequencing was done on a sample of PBMCs or T cells enriched from blood (not recorded which). Receptors originate from a man aged 55 to 70 who had recovered from COVID-19.

The chain couples TRBV29-1 to TRBJ2-1; TRBD2 matches 9 bases. The V segment lost 4 bases and the J segment 6 bases; nucleotides outside the gene matches: 19. Germline CDR1 SQVTM, CDR2 ANQGSEA. CDR3 length: 18 amino acids. CDR3 protein: CSVGGASGISPRANEQFF. The CDR3, as DNA: TGCAGCGTTGGAGGGGCTAGCGGGATATCCCCTCGGGCCAATGAGCAGTTCTTC.

The V gene is TRBV24-1, the J gene TRBJ2-1, with a weak D call TRBD1 (6 bases). The V and J ends lost 2 bases and 12 bases respectively, with 16 bases between them. The CDR3 length is 14 residues. CDR1 is KGHDR and CDR2 is SFDVKD in the germline V gene. The CDR3 nucleotides read TGTGCCACCAGTGATTCAAGGACAGCGGCTGGGCAGTTCTTC. Translating gives CATSDSRTAAGQFF.

CDR3 nucleotide sequence: TGCGCCAGCAGCCCGGGAGGGACACAATCAGGGCCCCAGCATTTT. This gives the protein CASSPGGTQSGPQHF. The chain employs TRBV4-1 and TRBJ1-5, with D perhaps matching TRBD1 (6 bases). The germline CDR1 and CDR2 sequences are MGHRA and YSYEKL. V was trimmed by 4 bases and J by 9 bases, leaving 19 bases between them. The CDR3 runs 15 residues.

The CDR3 protein is CASSFFGPTDTQYF. The CDR3 nucleotides read TGTGCCAGCAGCTTTTTTGGGCCCACAGATACGCAGTATTTT. The genes are TRBV7-2 and TRBJ2-3; D is uncertain. Germline CDR1 reads SGHTA; CDR2 reads FQGNSA. The CDR3 sequence is 14 residues long. Trimming pared 3 bases from V and 2 bases from J, leaving 9 bases between.

This sequence joins TRBV7-2 and TRBJ1-6; D is undetermined. The CDR3 sequence is 13 residues long. Germline lookup yields CDR1 SGHTA and CDR2 FQGNSA. The V end was cut by 1 base, the J end by 14 bases, with 12 bases between. The DNA for the CDR3 is TGTGCCAGCAGCTTAGTAAGGCTCGACTCCCTCCACTTT. Amino acid sequence: CASSLVRLDSLHF.

The rearrangement joins TRBV15 to TRBJ1-5; 9 bases match TRBD1. V lost 3 bases, J lost 4 bases, and 7 bases stayed unmatched. In germline, CDR1 is LNHNV, CDR2 YYDKDF (reference sequence). The CDR3 totals 16 residues. This CDR3 is CATSRVGQGANQPQHF. Here the CDR3 DNA reads TGTGCCACCAGCAGGGTGGGACAGGGCGCTAATCAGCCCCAGCATTTT.

J is TRBJ2-7 and V is TRBV7-9; 7 bases fit TRBD1. Looked up from germline, CDR1 is SEHNR and CDR2 is FQNEAQ (reference sequence). Trimming took 5 bases from V and 6 from J; bases not matched to a gene: 13. CDR3 length: 15 residues. The DNA for the CDR3 is TGTGCCAGCAGCCCAGGTGTCGACAGGGACGCCGAGCAGTACTTC. Amino acids: CASSPGVDRDAEQYF. The full variable domain, with the rest looked up from reference TRBV7-9 and TRBJ2-7, is DTGVSQNPRHKITKRGQNVTFRCDPISEHNRLYWYRQTLGQGPEFLTYFQNEAQLEKSRLLSDRFSAERPKGSFSTLEIQRTEQGDSAMYLCASSPGVDRDAEQYFGPGTRLTVT.

V gene TRBV28 combines with J gene TRBJ1-1; D is uncertain. Trimming took off 5 bases at V and 3 bases at J, with 4 bases between the two ends. Germline CDR1 is MDHEN and CDR2 is SYDVKM. The CDR3 is 11 amino acids. CDR3: CASSQDTEAFF. DNA of the CDR3: TGTGCCAGCAGTCAGGACACTGAAGCTTTCTTT.

The J gene is TRBJ1-6, the V gene TRBV19; unclear D gene. The CDR3 sequence is 15 residues long. Germline V CDR1 and CDR2: LNHDA, SQIVND (reference sequence). The germline V and J ends were trimmed by 10 bases and 0 bases, with 13 bases remaining between them. The CDR3 here is CATRAPSSYNSPLHF. CDR3 nucleotides: TGTGCCACGAGGGCCCCGAGCTCCTATAATTCACCCCTCCACTTT.

V is TRBV10-1 and J is TRBJ1-3; 7 positions match TRBD1. This CDR3 is 18 amino acids long. The trim removed 3 bases at V and 1 base at J, leaving 12 bases unmatched. Germline loops: CDR1 WNHNN, CDR2 SYGVQD (reference sequence). CDR3 region: CASSDTLRQGGSGNTIYF. CDR3 nucleotide sequence: TGCGCCAGCAGTGATACCCTCCGACAGGGTGGATCTGGAAACACCATATATTTT.

The V call is TRBV19, the J call TRBJ2-1, with 10 nucleotides matching TRBD2. V lost 3 bases and J lost 9; bases outside the gene matches: 14. The CDR3 spans 17 residues. The germline V gene encodes CDR1 LNHDA and CDR2 SQIVND (reference sequence). CDR3 loop: CASSISHTGLARIEQFF. The CDR3 coding sequence is TGTGCCAGTAGTATTTCGCATACGGGACTAGCGAGGATTGAGCAGTTCTTC.

This clone was recorded only once. The gene calls are TRBV18 and TRBJ1-5; D is possibly TRBD1 (5 bases). Germline V CDR1 and CDR2: KGHSH, LQKENI. The V and J ends lost 6 bases and 3 bases respectively, with 9 bases between them. The CDR3 sequence is 13 residues long. The CDR3 loop reads CASSDSPNQPQHF. CDR3 sequence (DNA): TGTGCCAGCTCCGACAGTCCCAATCAGCCCCAGCATTTT.

On this clone itself: Germline and junction disagree at one end, which may indicate a read error. V gene TRBV7-7 combines with J gene TRBJ1-5; D remains ambiguous. The CDR3 is 13 amino acids. Germline CDR1 is SSHAT and CDR2 is FNYEAQ (reference sequence). Here the CDR3 DNA reads TGTGCTAGCAGCTTAAGTGAGAACCAGCCCCAGCATTTT. It encodes CASSLSENQPQHF. Complete variable domain (other parts from reference TRBV7-7 and TRBJ1-5): GAGVSQSPRYKVTKRGQDVTLRCDPISSHATLYWYQQALGQGPEFLTYFNYEAQPDKSGLPSDRFSAERPEGSISTLTIQRTEQRDSAMYRCASSLSENQPQHFGDGTRLSIL.

CDR3 DNA sequence: TGCAGCGCCCCAGGGCGGGGCGAGCAGTTCTTC. It translates to CSAPGRGEQFF. The chain is built from TRBV20-1 and TRBJ2-1; TRBD2 might be the D (6 bases). The CDR3 is 11 residues long. The germline V gene has CDR1 DFQATT and CDR2 SNEGSKA (reference sequence).

The V gene is TRBV6-5, the J gene TRBJ2-7; 10 bases match TRBD1. This CDR3 contains 13 residues. After removal of 10 bases from V and 5 bases from J, the junction contained 8 bases not matched to a gene. CDR1 and CDR2 from the germline V gene are MNHEY and SVGAGI. The CDR3 loop is CATFPGQGHEQYF. The CDR3 nucleotides are TGTGCCACCTTCCCGGGACAGGGGCACGAGCAGTACTTC.

V and J are TRBV9 and TRBJ2-1, with D tentatively TRBD2 (6 bases). The CDR3 totals 15 residues. Trimming removed 4 bases from V and 6 bases from J, with 17 bases in between. In germline, CDR1 is SGDLS, CDR2 YYNGEE. The chain's CDR3 is CASSPEEGSSNEQFF. The CDR3 bases are TGTGCCAGCAGCCCGGAGGAGGGGTCGAGCAATGAGCAGTTCTTC.

This clone has ten or more counts. The V and J genes are TRBV10-3 and TRBJ2-3; 10 bases agree with TRBD1. V gave up 5 bases and J gave up 1 base; unmatched junction bases: 9. Germline assignment: CDR1 ENHRY and CDR2 SYGVKD. The CDR3 has 17 residues. The DNA of the CDR3 is TGTGCCATCAGTACGGTCCCCGGGACAGGGGGCACAGATACGCAGTATTTT. This codes for CAISTVPGTGGTDTQYF.

Only one count was recorded for this clone. V and J are TRBV23-1 and TRBJ1-2, with D hard to call. TRBV23-1 is an ORF, with its function uncertain. Trimming removed 1 base from V and 5 bases from J, with 14 bases in between. The CDR3 length is 15 residues. The CDR3 DNA reads TGCGCCAGCAGTCAATTGTGTTGTACAGATTATGGCTACACCTTC. Its protein product is CASSQLCCTDYGYTF.

This chain uses TRBV6-2 or TRBV6-3 with TRBJ2-1; TRBD2 matches at 8 bases. V lost 0 bases and J lost 7; bases outside the gene matches: 5. The germline V gene has CDR1 MNHEY and CDR2 SVGEGT. The CDR3 totals 15 residues. DNA of the CDR3: TGTGCCAGCAGTTACTCAAGCGGGAGTGGGAATGAGCAGTTCTTC. It translates to CASSYSSGSGNEQFF.

This chain connects TRBV5-1 to TRBJ2-5, with TRBD1 matching 7 bases. J lost 5 bases, V lost 4 bases, and 5 bases had no gene match. Germline assignment: CDR1 SGHRS and CDR2 YFSETQ. The CDR3 runs to 13 residues. The CDR3 spells CASSDRVGETQYF. Here the CDR3 DNA reads TGCGCCAGCAGCGACAGGGTAGGGGAGACCCAGTACTTC.

J is TRBJ2-7 and V is TRBV7-2; 8 positions match TRBD2. J was trimmed by 2 bases and V by 1 base; bases with no gene match: 4. This CDR3 has 15 amino acids. Germline lookup yields CDR1 SGHTA and CDR2 FQGNSA. The CDR3 spells CASSLGLAFTYEQYF. The CDR3 nucleotides read TGTGCCAGCAGCTTAGGACTAGCGTTTACCTACGAGCAGTACTTC.

This chain links TRBV5-6 with TRBJ1-5, with 7 positions matching TRBD1. The CDR3 covers 19 residues. The germline gives CDR1 SGHDT, CDR2 YYEEEE. V dropped 3 bases and J dropped 4; count of bases not matched to a gene: 19. CDR3 sequence reads: CASSYRMDRLKRGNQPQHF. In DNA, the CDR3 is TGTGCCAGCAGCTATCGAATGGACAGGCTTAAAAGAGGGAATCAGCCCCAGCATTTT.

This chain connects TRBV9 to TRBJ2-7; 7 bases are shared with TRBD2. The ends lost 3 bases at V and 4 bases at J; junction bases unmatched: 1. The length of the CDR3 is 12 residues. The germline V gene encodes CDR1 SGDLS and CDR2 YYNGEE. CDR3 residues: CASSGEGYEQYF. The CDR3 DNA reads as TGTGCCAGCAGCGGGGAGGGGTACGAGCAGTACTTC.

A few counts support this clone. This chain uses TRBV7-3 with TRBJ2-5, with 7 bases matching TRBD2. CDR3 length equals 16 residues. In germline, CDR1 is SGHTA, CDR2 FQGTGA. The trim removed 3 bases at V and 4 bases at J, leaving 11 bases unmatched. The DNA for the CDR3 is TGTGCCAGCAGCTTGTCAACGGCGGGAGAGGGAGAGACCCAGTACTTC. Its protein is CASSLSTAGEGETQYF.